These 20 T cell receptor beta chains came from one sample sequenced in a study of Ad26.COV2.S vaccination and SARS-CoV-2 variants. Libraries were prepared by immunoSEQ multiplex PCR; TCRdb keeps only in-frame clonotypes and omits some of them. The sample holds about 350,000 clones, around 84% seen once. Treatment in this sample: approximately 18 received Ad26.COV2.S at low or high dose, single or two shots; about five received placebo; per-sample allocation not given. Collection of the samples took place on day 63 after the first injection of vaccine or placebo. This material consisted of peripheral blood, taken in a trial of Ad26.COV2.S vaccine versus placebo. The receptor set was obtained from a person aged 18 to 65 who received the Ad26.COV2.S COVID-19 vaccine or a placebo.

The chain joins TRBV6-2 or TRBV6-3 to TRBJ2-3, with 11 nucleotides matching TRBD2. The CDR3 is 13 amino acids. The germline V gene has CDR1 MNHEY and CDR2 SVGEGT. J gave up 14 bases and V 7 bases, and 11 bases lay outside the gene matches. The CDR3 here is CASIPQTSGTRYF. The CDR3 DNA sequence: TGTGCCAGCATCCCACAGACTAGCGGGACTCGGTATTTT.

In this sample, this clone turned up many times. The same CDR3 arises from other DNA sequences in this sample as well. J is TRBJ2-5 and V is TRBV5-1, with 11 nucleotides matching TRBD2. Germline loops: CDR1 SGHRS, CDR2 YFSETQ. The V and J ends lost 3 bases and 2 bases, in that order; junction bases with no gene match: 3. CDR3 size: 15 residues. CDR3 in amino acids: CASSSGLAVQETQYF. The CDR3 bases are TGCGCCAGCAGCTCGGGACTAGCGGTTCAAGAGACCCAGTACTTC.

This clone was recorded a few times. The rearrangement uses TRBV14 and TRBJ2-1; 9 bases align to TRBD2. V lost 7 bases to trimming and J lost 4 bases; unmatched junction nucleotides: 11. This CDR3 is 16 amino acids long. CDR1 and CDR2 from the germline V gene are SGHDN and FVKESK. CDR3 sequence (DNA): TGTGCCAGCAAAGCGGGGGGCTCCACGCGGTACAATGAGCAGTTCTTC. Protein: CASKAGGSTRYNEQFF.

CDR3 region: CASSPSNRGPGNSPLHF. In nucleotides, the CDR3 is TGTGCCAGCAGTCCCTCGAACCGGGGTCCAGGGAATTCACCCCTCCACTTT. This rearrangement joins TRBV28 to TRBJ1-6; tentative D call: TRBD1 (5 bases). The germline gives CDR1 MDHEN, CDR2 SYDVKM. V was cut by 5 bases and J by 7 bases, with 21 bases left in between. This CDR3 comprises 17 residues.

The rearrangement links TRBV5-6 to TRBJ2-1; 11 positions agree with TRBD1. The trim removed 0 bases at V and 8 bases at J, leaving 1 base unmatched. CDR1 is SGHDT and CDR2 is YYEEEE in the germline V gene. There are 14 residues in the CDR3. The chain's CDR3 is CASSLVGQGDEQFF. In nucleotides, the CDR3 is TGTGCCAGCAGCTTGGTGGGACAGGGGGATGAGCAGTTCTTC.

The V call is TRBV20-1, the J call TRBJ1-5, with 12 bases matching TRBD1. Germline lookup yields CDR1 DFQATT and CDR2 SNEGSKA (reference sequence). This CDR3 comprises 15 residues. V shed 3 bases, J shed 5 bases, and the junction held 5 bases outside the gene matches. CDR3 in amino acids: CSASEGTGGHQPQHF. CDR3 DNA sequence: TGCAGTGCTAGTGAAGGGACAGGGGGCCATCAGCCCCAGCATTTT.

The J gene is TRBJ2-6, the V gene TRBV27; D is undetermined. Germline CDR1 MNHEY, CDR2 SMNVEV (reference sequence). The CDR3 has 13 amino acids. The V gene lost 6 bases and the J gene lost 0 bases, with 3 bases spanning the gap. CDR3 bases: TGTGCCAGCAGGACCTCTGGGGCCAACGTCCTGACTTTC. Protein sequence: CASRTSGANVLTF.

The chain combines TRBV5-8 with TRBJ1-4; D perhaps matches TRBD1 (6 bases). Germline loops: CDR1 SGHTS, CDR2 YDEGEE. CDR3 size: 15 residues. Trimming cost V 5 bases and J 2 bases, with 13 bases left between them. The CDR3, as DNA: TGTGCCAGCAGGCTACAGGGCACCACTAATGAAAAACTGTTTTTT. This codes for CASRLQGTTNEKLFF.

As concerns this clone: At one boundary the junction diverges from the germline segment, which might be a read error. J is TRBJ2-1 and V is TRBV18, with 7 bases lining up with TRBD2. The CDR3 contains 16 residues. Per germline, CDR1 KGHSH and CDR2 LQKENI. In DNA, the CDR3 is TGTGCCAGCTCACCACAGGCGGGAGCCTCCAACAATGAGCAGTTCTTC. Its protein is CASSPQAGASNNEQFF.

The CDR3 coding sequence is TGTGCCAGCTCCCCGCGGGGGGGTGGTACTGAAGCTTTCTTT. Residues: CASSPRGGGTEAFF. This chain links TRBV18 with TRBJ1-1; possible D gene TRBD1, 5 bases. The ends were cut back, 6 bases at V and 5 bases at J, with 16 bases in the middle. The CDR3 is made up of 14 amino acids. The germline gives CDR1 KGHSH, CDR2 LQKENI.

This rearrangement joins TRBV5-8 to TRBJ1-1; 7 bases match TRBD1. Trimming removed 2 bases from V and 1 base from J; junction bases left unmatched: 11. Germline CDR1 is SGHTS and CDR2 is YDEGEE. This CDR3 is 17 amino acids long. The CDR3: CASSFKKQGFRNTEAFF. The CDR3 nucleotides are TGTGCCAGCAGCTTTAAAAAACAGGGGTTTAGGAACACTGAAGCTTTCTTT.

The V and J genes are TRBV7-2 and TRBJ2-7; the D gene could be TRBD1 or TRBD2 (6 bases each). This CDR3 spans 14 amino acids. The V end was cut by 2 bases, the J end by 3 bases, with 11 bases between. CDR1 and CDR2 from the germline V gene are SGHTA and FQGNSA. The chain's CDR3 is CASSLRLGGYEQYF. The CDR3 region has the DNA TGTGCCAGCAGCTTACGACTAGGGGGCTACGAGCAGTACTTC.

The chain uses TRBV29-1 and TRBJ2-7; 8 positions match TRBD1. Germline values: CDR1 SQVTM, CDR2 ANQGSEA. This CDR3 has 16 residues. J gave up 2 bases and V 5 bases, and 14 bases lay outside the gene matches. The CDR3, as DNA: TGCAGCGTTCAATGGATGGGTGGGGACAGGCCCTACGAGCAGTACTTC. The encoded protein is CSVQWMGGDRPYEQYF.

The chain carries TRBV6-2 or TRBV6-3 and TRBJ2-7; D is unresolved. Germline V gene lookup returns CDR1 MNHEY and CDR2 SVGEGT. V lost 0 bases and J 11 bases, leaving 11 bases between the germline ends. The CDR3 is 12 amino acids. The CDR3, as DNA: TGTGCCAGCAGTTACTCGAAGGGAATCGAGTACTTC. Translation gives CASSYSKGIEYF.

The genes are TRBV2 and TRBJ1-5; TRBD1 is a possible D gene (6 bases). V was shortened by 1 base and J by 9 bases, with 13 bases between the two germline ends. The V gene's germline CDR1 is SNHLY and CDR2 FYNNEI. The CDR3 is 14 residues long. The CDR3 coding sequence is TGTGCCAGCAGTGAAGGTCAGGGGATGTTGCCCCAGCATTTT. The encoded protein is CASSEGQGMLPQHF.

The chain uses TRBV5-4 and TRBJ2-7; 11 nucleotides match TRBD2. Germline V CDR1 and CDR2: SGHNT, YYREEE (reference sequence). The CDR3 sequence is 15 residues long. The V gene end was trimmed by 3 bases and the J gene end by 3 bases; junction bases not matched to a gene: 5. The chain's CDR3 is CASSYTSGGIYEQYF. The CDR3 DNA reads as TGTGCCAGCAGCTACACTAGCGGGGGCATCTACGAGCAGTACTTC.

Written as DNA, the CDR3 is TGTGCCAGCAGCCACCCCTCGGCGGGGGCTAACGAGCAGTACTTC. This codes for CASSHPSAGANEQYF. The gene calls are TRBV14 and TRBJ2-7, with D possibly matching TRBD2 (7 bases). V was cut by 3 bases and J by 5 bases, with 17 bases left in between. This CDR3 is 15 amino acids long. Germline CDR1 and CDR2: SGHDN and FVKESK.

The chain joins TRBV2 to TRBJ2-4, with unresolved D. The germline gives CDR1 SNHLY, CDR2 FYNNEI. V was clipped by 9 bases and J by 1 base, with 10 bases between them. The CDR3 is 13 residues long. As DNA, the CDR3 is TGTGCCAGATTAAGCCGGGCCAAAAACATTCAGTACTTC. Protein product: CARLSRAKNIQYF. Combining the CDR3 with reference TRBV2 and TRBJ2-4 gives the whole variable domain EPEVTQTPSHQVTQMGQEVILRCVPISNHLYFYWYRQILGQKVEFLVSFYNNEISEKSEIFDDQFSVERPDGSNFTLKIRSTKLEDSAMYFCARLSRAKNIQYFGAGTRLSVL.

This rearrangement joins TRBV25-1 to TRBJ2-2; D may correspond to TRBD1 or TRBD2 (6 bases each). This CDR3 region has 15 residues. Between the trimmed V and J ends, which lost 1 base and 3 bases, there was a span of 9 bases. Looked up from germline, CDR1 is MGHDK and CDR2 is SYGVNS. The CDR3: CASSELRGDTGELFF. In DNA, the CDR3 is TGTGCCAGCAGTGAATTGAGGGGGGACACCGGGGAGCTGTTTTTT. Filled out from reference TRBV25-1 and TRBJ2-2, the complete variable domain reads EADIYQTPRYLVIGTGKKITLECSQTMGHDKMYWYQQDPGMELHLIHYSYGVNSTEKGDLSSESTVSRIRTEHFPLTLESARPSHTSQYLCASSELRGDTGELFFGEGSRLTVL.

This clone appeared a single time. The chain links TRBV10-1 to TRBJ2-1, with D maybe TRBD1 (6 bases). The CDR3 is 16 residues long. Germline V gene lookup returns CDR1 WNHNN and CDR2 SYGVQD (reference sequence). V shed 3 bases and J shed 3 bases, with 15 bases lying between them. The CDR3 bases are TGCGCCAGCAGTGATGTTGGGGGCCCTGGCTACAATGAGCAGTTCTTC. Amino acids: CASSDVGGPGYNEQFF.